The sequence of this T cell receptor beta chain was determined in a study of T cells in Graves' hyperthyroidism and ophthalmopathy. This clonotype was detected many times. Its antigen is still unknown. RNA transcripts gave rise to amplified TCR beta CDR3 regions. HTBI primers drove first-round RT-PCR of the TCR CDR3. Using its own MiXCR run on the multiplex PCR reads, TCRdb lists one record per CDR3 protein. Here the sample spans about 600,000 distinct CDR3 sequences, about 16% being singletons. Whole-study findings and limits: Blood also carried most thyroid clonotypes expanded above 0.001.

The CDR3 consists of 16 residues. The V end lost 0 bases, the J end lost 8 bases, and 16 bases lay between the germline ends. The germline V gene has CDR1 SGHAT and CDR2 FQNNGV. This clonotype was obtained from a woman between 40 and 55 years old with Graves' ophthalmopathy. Sequencing was performed on blood. The J gene is TRBJ1-4, the V gene TRBV11-2; a weak D match, TRBD1 (6 bases). The CDR3 sequence is CASSLETGRKREKLFF. Written as DNA, the CDR3 is TGTGCCAGCAGCTTAGAAACAGGGAGGAAAAGAGAAAAACTGTTTTTT.